This TCR beta chain was recorded in a study of shared clonotypes between healthy human individuals. TCRdb keeps only in-frame clones here, not all; method: immunoSEQ multiplex PCR. The sample lists a few hundred thousand clones; about 65% were seen once. The CDR3 consists of 12 residues. Trimming pared 11 bases from V and 1 base from J, leaving 8 bases between. Germline V gene sequence: CDR1 SGHVS, CDR2 FQNEAQ. V usage is TRBV7-8 and J usage is TRBJ1-4, with D perhaps TRBD1 (5 bases). The specimen was memory CD4+ T cells sorted from blood. Subset: CD45RA-negative fraction. The source of this sequence is a man aged 25-45 years in good health. In nucleotides, the CDR3 is TGTGCCGGGGGGAGAACTAATGAAAAACTGTTTTTT. Residues: CAGGRTNEKLFF.